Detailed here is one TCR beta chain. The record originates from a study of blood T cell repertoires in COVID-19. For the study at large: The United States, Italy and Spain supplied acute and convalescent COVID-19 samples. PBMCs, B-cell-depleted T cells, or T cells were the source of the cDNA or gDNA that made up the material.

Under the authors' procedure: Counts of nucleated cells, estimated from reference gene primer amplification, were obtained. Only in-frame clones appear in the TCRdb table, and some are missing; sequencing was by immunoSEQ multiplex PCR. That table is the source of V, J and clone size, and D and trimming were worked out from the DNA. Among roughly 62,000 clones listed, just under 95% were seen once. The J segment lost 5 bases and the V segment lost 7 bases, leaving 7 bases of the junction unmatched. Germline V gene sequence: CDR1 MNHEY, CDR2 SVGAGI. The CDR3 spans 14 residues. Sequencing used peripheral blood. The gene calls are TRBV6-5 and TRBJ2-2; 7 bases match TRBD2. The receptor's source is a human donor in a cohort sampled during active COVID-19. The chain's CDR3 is CASTLGRFTGELFF. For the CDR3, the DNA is TGTGCCAGCACTCTCGGGAGGTTTACCGGGGAGCTGTTTTTT.